This T cell receptor beta chain was obtained from a study of Ad26.COV2.S vaccination and SARS-CoV-2 variants. Data came from immunoSEQ multiplex PCR; TCRdb stores just in-frame clones and leaves some out. The table lists approximately 360,000 clones, under 90% of them singletons. Treatment: around 19 received Ad26.COV2.S at low or high dose, single or two shots; about 5 received placebo; per-sample allocation not given. Collection of samples fell on day 63 after the first vaccine or placebo injection. The administered vaccine (an Ad26 vector) expressed Wuhan-strain SARS-CoV-2 spike. The CDR3 contains 18 residues. Germline V CDR1 and CDR2: SGHKS, YYEKEE (reference sequence). The junction had 14 bases not matched to a gene; V was cut back by 4 bases and J by 2 bases.

The chain employs TRBV5-5 and TRBJ1-2, with TRBD1 identical over 10 bases. Sequenced material: peripheral blood, taken in a trial of Ad26.COV2.S vaccine versus placebo. This TCR came from a person between 18 and 65 years old who received the Ad26.COV2.S COVID-19 vaccine or a placebo. The CDR3 DNA reads as TGTGCCAGCAGCCCCTGGTTGAGCCCGGGACAGGGGAACTATGGCTACACCTTC. Translating it yields CASSPWLSPGQGNYGYTF. Using reference TRBV5-5 and TRBJ1-2 for the parts outside the CDR3, the full variable domain is DAGVTQSPTHLIKTRGQQVTLRCSPISGHKSVSWYQQVLGQGPQFIFQYYEKEERGRGNFPDRFSARQFPNYSSELNVNALLLGDSALYLCASSPWLSPGQGNYGYTFGSGTRLTVV.